This TCR beta chain was obtained from a study of shared clonotypes between healthy human individuals. Study results and caveats: Among non-shared clonotypes, generation probabilities were lower than among those shared by all four donors. Investigators expected sequencing depth to affect clonotype sharing among donors.

Note on this clone: Its antigen is as yet unknown.

The CDR3 has 12 amino acids. J lost 5 bases, V lost 11 bases, and 5 bases had no gene match. Germline V gives CDR1 ENHRY, CDR2 SYGVKD. Profiling relied on immunoSEQ multiplex PCR, and the TCRdb table lists in-frame clones only, not all of them. The sample has about 580,000 clones, roughly 98% seen once; the top ten hold approximately 0.33%. Naive CD8 cells, CD45RO-negative and positively selected for CCR7, excluded terminally differentiated effector memory CD45RA+ cells. Each donor was a Caucasian adult residing in Nashville, Tennessee. The chain uses TRBV10-3 and TRBJ2-2; 7 positions agree with TRBD2. This receptor was identified in a man aged 25-40 years in good health. Sequenced sample: naive CD8+ T cells sorted from blood. The CDR3 sequence: CAAERDTGELFF. Here the CDR3 DNA reads TGTGCCGCCGAGCGGGATACCGGGGAGCTGTTTTTT.